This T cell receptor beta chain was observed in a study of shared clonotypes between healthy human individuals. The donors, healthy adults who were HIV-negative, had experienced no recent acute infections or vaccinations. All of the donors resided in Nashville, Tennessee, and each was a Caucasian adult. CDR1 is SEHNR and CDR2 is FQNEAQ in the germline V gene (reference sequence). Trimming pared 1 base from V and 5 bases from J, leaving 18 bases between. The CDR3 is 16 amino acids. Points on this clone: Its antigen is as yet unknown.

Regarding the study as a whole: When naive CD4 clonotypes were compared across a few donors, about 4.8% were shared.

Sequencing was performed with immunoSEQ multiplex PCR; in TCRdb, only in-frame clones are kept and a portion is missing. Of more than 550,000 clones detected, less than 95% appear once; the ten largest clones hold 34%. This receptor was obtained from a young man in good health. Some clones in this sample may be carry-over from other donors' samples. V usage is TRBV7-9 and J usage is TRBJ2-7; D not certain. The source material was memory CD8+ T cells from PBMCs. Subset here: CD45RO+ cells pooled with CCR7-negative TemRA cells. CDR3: CASSLDTQPVPNEQYF. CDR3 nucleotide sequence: TGTGCCAGCAGCTTAGATACCCAGCCTGTCCCCAACGAGCAGTACTTC. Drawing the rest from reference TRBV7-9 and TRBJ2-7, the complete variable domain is DTGVSQNPRHKITKRGQNVTFRCDPISEHNRLYWYRQTLGQGPEFLTYFQNEAQLEKSRLLSDRFSAERPKGSFSTLEIQRTEQGDSAMYLCASSLDTQPVPNEQYFGPGTRLTVT.